The present T cell receptor beta chain was sequenced within a study of cytomegalovirus exposure and HLA in healthy donors. Study context: T cells numbering around 190 million yielded 100 million to 120 million unique TCR beta sequences in an earlier analysis.

Germline V gene data show CDR1 as MDHEN and CDR2 as SYDVKM. V trimming: 5 bases; J trimming: 7 bases; junction bases outside the gene matches: 16. The CDR3 extends over 18 amino acids. 60 Vbeta and 13 Jbeta primers were used in PCR. Using immunoSEQ multiplex PCR, the repertoire was profiled, and TCRdb retains in-frame clones only, with some absent. The table shows more than 85,000 clones, with 83% occurring only once. On this clone: The target antigen is unknown.

Study results and limitations: The investigators catalogued about 170 TCR beta chains as cytomegalovirus-associated. For cytomegalovirus status, the classifier reportedly gave diagnoses with high specificity and sensitivity. Upon later analysis, TCR association rates were observed to vary by HLA locus, being highest for DRB1 and lowest for HLA-C.

The rearrangement links TRBV28 to TRBJ2-3; TRBD2 agrees at 12 bases. The origin of this receptor is a man aged 18 to 30 in good health and CMV-seronegative. The sample taken for sequencing was PBMCs. CDR3 sequence reads: CASSQLAGGSHDLYTQYF. For the CDR3, the DNA is TGTGCCAGCAGTCAACTAGCGGGAGGTTCCCACGACCTATATACGCAGTATTTT.